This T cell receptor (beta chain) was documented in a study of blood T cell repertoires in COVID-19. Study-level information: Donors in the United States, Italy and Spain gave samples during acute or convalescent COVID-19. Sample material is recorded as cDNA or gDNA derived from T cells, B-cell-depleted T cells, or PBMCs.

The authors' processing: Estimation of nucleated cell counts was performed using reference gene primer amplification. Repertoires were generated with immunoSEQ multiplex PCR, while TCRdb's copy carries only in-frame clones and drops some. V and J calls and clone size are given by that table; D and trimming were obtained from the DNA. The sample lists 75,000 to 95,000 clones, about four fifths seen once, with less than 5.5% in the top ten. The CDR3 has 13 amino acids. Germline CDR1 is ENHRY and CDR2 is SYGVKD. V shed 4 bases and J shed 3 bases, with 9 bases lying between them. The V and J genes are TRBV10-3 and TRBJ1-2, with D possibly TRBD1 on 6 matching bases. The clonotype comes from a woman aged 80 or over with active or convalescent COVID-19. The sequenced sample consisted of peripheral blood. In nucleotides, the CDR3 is TGTGCCATCAGTGTTAAGGGGGACTATGGCTACACCTTC. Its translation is CAISVKGDYGYTF.